A single T cell receptor beta chain is shown here with its context. The data stem from a study of T cell responses to AZD1222 COVID-19 vaccine. For the study at large: Whether given at about 4 or about 12 weeks, second doses were pooled.

J was trimmed by 2 bases and V by 5 bases; bases with no gene match: 15. The germline gives CDR1 SGHTA, CDR2 FQGNSA. This CDR3 has 18 residues. Produced via immunoSEQ multiplex PCR; TCRdb's table is partial and in-frame only. This table has some 110,000 clones, around 90% appearing once. This chain joins TRBV7-2 and TRBJ2-3, with 8 bases that match TRBD2. The sample was peripheral blood, taken on day 0 of AZD1222 vaccination. The TCR comes from an adult in good health. The CDR3 DNA reads TGTGCCAGCAGCGGCCGAACCCCGGCTAGCGGGTTCACAGATACGCAGTATTTT. Its protein is CASSGRTPASGFTDTQYF.